This passage covers 21 T cell receptor beta chains from one sample sequenced in a study of blood T cell repertoires in COVID-19. Assay used: immunoSEQ multiplex PCR; TCRdb lists only in-frame clones, some missing. The sample records over 120,000 clones, 65% to 80% being singletons. Input material: peripheral blood. These receptors originate from a woman aged 60 to 75 with acute or convalescent COVID-19.

CDR3 nucleotides: TGTGCCAGCAGTTTAGGCGAGATGAATGAGCAGTTCTTC. Amino acid sequence: CASSLGEMNEQFF. The chain joins TRBV12-3 or TRBV12-4 to TRBJ2-1; D call uncertain. With 1 base removed from V and 7 bases from J, the gap between germline ends came to 8 bases. The CDR3 consists of 13 residues.

The J gene is TRBJ2-2, the V gene TRBV30; D perhaps matches TRBD1 (5 bases). Between the trimmed V and J ends, which lost 0 bases and 6 bases, there was a span of 14 bases. Germline lookup yields CDR1 GTSNPN and CDR2 SVGIG (reference sequence). The CDR3 runs 15 residues. This CDR3 reads CAWSVVNRNPGELFF. The CDR3 bases are TGTGCCTGGAGTGTAGTCAACAGGAATCCCGGGGAGCTGTTTTTT.

The chain employs TRBV4-2 and TRBJ2-3; D not certain. The CDR3 consists of 16 residues. Per the germline V gene, CDR1 is LGHNA and CDR2 is YNFKEQ. Trimming stripped 6 bases from V and 2 bases from J, with 18 bases between. CDR3 protein: CASRTLDFGFTDTQYF. The CDR3 DNA reads as TGTGCCAGCAGAACTCTAGACTTTGGATTCACAGATACGCAGTATTTT.

The chain recombines TRBV6-2 or TRBV6-3 with TRBJ1-5; TRBD1 aligns across 8 bases. Germline V CDR1 and CDR2: MNHEY, SVGEGT. V trimming: 6 bases; J trimming: 2 bases; junction bases outside the gene matches: 6. The CDR3 runs to 15 residues. CDR3 loop: CASSPGQEGNQPQHF. CDR3 nucleotide sequence: TGTGCCAGCAGCCCGGGACAGGAGGGCAATCAGCCCCAGCATTTT.

This rearrangement joins TRBV3-1 (or the pseudogene TRBV3-2) to TRBJ2-1; D might be TRBD2 (6 bases). Germline loops: CDR1 LGHDT, CDR2 YNNKEL (reference sequence). Trimming removed 4 bases from V and 2 bases from J, with 9 bases in between. This CDR3 is built from 14 residues. CDR3 nucleotide sequence: TGTGCCAGCAGCCCCGGGAGTACCTACAATGAGCAGTTCTTC. Encoded protein: CASSPGSTYNEQFF.

This chain joins TRBV12-3 or TRBV12-4 and TRBJ2-7; D call uncertain. Trimming stripped 2 bases from V and 2 bases from J, with 7 bases between. The CDR3 length is 13 residues. The CDR3 DNA reads TGTGCCAGCAGTTTACACTTCACCTACGAGCAGTACTTC. This codes for CASSLHFTYEQYF.

The chain has TRBV7-9 and TRBJ1-1; 8 bases are a match to TRBD1. Unmatched junction bases numbered 2, after V lost 1 base and J lost 1 base. The CDR3 is 15 residues long. Germline CDR1 and CDR2: SEHNR and FQNEAQ (reference sequence). CDR3 sequence reads: CASSLEGTGNTEAFF. In nucleotides, the CDR3 is TGTGCCAGCAGCTTAGAAGGGACAGGGAACACTGAAGCTTTCTTT.

The gene calls are TRBV6-2 or TRBV6-3 and TRBJ1-2, with D hard to call. Trimming removed 5 bases at V and 5 bases at J, with 6 bases between. This CDR3 spans 11 amino acids. Looked up from germline, CDR1 is MNHEY and CDR2 is SVGEGT. The CDR3 loop reads CASSQTYGYTF. The CDR3 coding sequence is TGTGCCAGCAGTCAAACTTATGGCTACACCTTC.

The chain has TRBV11-2 and TRBJ2-7, with 7 nucleotides matching TRBD1. CDR3 size: 19 residues. Trimming took 1 base from V and 4 from J; bases not matched to a gene: 19. CDR1 and CDR2 (germline): SGHAT, FQNNGV. The CDR3 DNA reads TGTGCCAGCAGCTTAGGAATCACAGGGGCTTACCCAAATAATTACGAGCAGTACTTC. It yields the protein CASSLGITGAYPNNYEQYF.

V gene TRBV18 combines with J gene TRBJ2-5; 7 nucleotides match TRBD2. V trimming: 4 bases; J trimming: 2 bases; junction bases outside the gene matches: 4. Germline V lookup: CDR1 KGHSH, CDR2 LQKENI. This CDR3 is built from 14 residues. The CDR3 region has the DNA TGTGCCAGCTCACGGTCGGGAGGACAAGAGACCCAGTACTTC. This translates into CASSRSGGQETQYF.

The genes are TRBV15 and TRBJ1-4; possible D gene TRBD1, 6 bases. The germline V gene has CDR1 LNHNV and CDR2 YYDKDF (reference sequence). The CDR3 is 15 residues long. V lost 2 bases and J 4 bases, leaving 11 bases between the germline ends. The CDR3 loop reads CATSRLGGLNEKLFF. CDR3 nucleotides: TGTGCCACCAGCAGACTAGGGGGTCTTAATGAAAAACTGTTTTTT. The variable domain in full, completed from reference TRBV15 and TRBJ1-4, reads DAMVIQNPRYQVTQFGKPVTLSCSQTLNHNVMYWYQQKSSQAPKLLFHYYDKDFNNEADTPDNFQSRRPNTSFCFLDIRSPGLGDTAMYLCATSRLGGLNEKLFFGSGTQLSVL.

The chain is built from TRBV11-2 and TRBJ2-7, with 9 bases lining up with TRBD1. Trimming took 3 bases from V and 4 from J; bases not matched to a gene: 1. There are 13 residues in the CDR3. Germline CDR1 reads SGHAT; CDR2 reads FQNNGV. The CDR3 sequence: CASSFGTGYEQYF. The CDR3 DNA is TGTGCCAGCAGCTTTGGGACAGGGTACGAGCAGTACTTC.

This rearrangement joins TRBV29-1 to TRBJ1-1; unclear D gene. Germline V CDR1 and CDR2: SQVTM, ANQGSEA. The CDR3 spans 10 residues. V was pared by 1 base and J by 8 bases, with 5 bases between. The CDR3 DNA reads as TGCAGCGTTGAAGGCAGGGAAGCTTTCTTT. Translating it yields CSVEGREAFF.

This chain uses TRBV5-4 with TRBJ1-5; D unclear. Per the germline V gene, CDR1 is SGHNT and CDR2 is YYREEE (reference sequence). The V gene lost 2 bases and the J gene lost 5 bases, with 14 bases spanning the gap. This CDR3 is built from 15 residues. CDR3 in DNA: TGTGCCAGCAGCTTAGACCCGGGGAGGGATCAGCCCCAGCATTTT. Amino acid sequence: CASSLDPGRDQPQHF.

The chain recombines TRBV19 with TRBJ2-7; 12 bases fit TRBD2. The CDR3 is 13 amino acids. V lost 2 bases and J lost 12; bases outside the gene matches: 5. Germline V gene sequence: CDR1 LNHDA, CDR2 SQIVND (reference sequence). CDR3 DNA sequence: TGTGCCAGTAGTATAACTAGCGGGAGGTTCCTGTACTTC. Translating it yields CASSITSGRFLYF. The whole variable domain, remainder taken from reference TRBV19 and TRBJ2-7, is DGGITQSPKYLFRKEGQNVTLSCEQNLNHDAMYWYRQDPGQGLRLIYYSQIVNDFQKGDIAEGYSVSREKKESFPLTVTSAQKNPTAFYLCASSITSGRFLYFGPGTRLTVT.

DNA of the CDR3: TGCGCCACCGCGCCCTCAGGGGGCAGCTATGGCTACACCTTC. This encodes CATAPSGGSYGYTF. The chain employs TRBV10-1 and TRBJ1-2; 8 bases are a match to TRBD1. V trimming: 10 bases; J trimming: 4 bases; junction bases outside the gene matches: 11. The germline gives CDR1 WNHNN, CDR2 SYGVQD (reference sequence). The CDR3 loop spans 14 amino acids.

This chain uses TRBV28 with TRBJ2-1, with a tentative D call TRBD2 (5 bases). The germline gives CDR1 MDHEN, CDR2 SYDVKM. V shed 7 bases and J shed 8 bases, with 18 bases lying between them. This CDR3 is 14 amino acids long. The chain's CDR3 is CASIGGLIGDEQFF. CDR3 nucleotide sequence: TGTGCCAGCATTGGAGGACTGATCGGCGATGAGCAGTTCTTC.

The gene calls are TRBV18 and TRBJ2-2; 8 nucleotides line up with TRBD2. The CDR3 runs to 18 residues. The germline gives CDR1 KGHSH, CDR2 LQKENI. V was pared by 2 bases and J by 6 bases, with 14 bases of the junction left unmatched. The CDR3 bases are TGTGCCAGCTCACCAGCCCTAGCGGGCCCCGCCGGGGCCGGGGAGCTGTTTTTT. Translating gives CASSPALAGPAGAGELFF.

The chain recombines TRBV6-1 with TRBJ2-5; no clear D. The length of the CDR3 is 14 residues. Trimming cost V 1 base and J 0 bases, with 6 bases left between them. The germline V gene encodes CDR1 MNHNS and CDR2 SASEGT. In nucleotides, the CDR3 is TGTGCCAGCAGTGAAGGTCCGTACCAAGAGACCCAGTACTTC. This sequence encodes CASSEGPYQETQYF.

The V and J genes are TRBV14 and TRBJ2-5; TRBD2 aligns across 11 bases. The V gene's germline CDR1 is SGHDN and CDR2 FVKESK. The V segment lost 4 bases and the J segment 7 bases; nucleotides outside the gene matches: 17. The CDR3 totals 18 residues. The CDR3 nucleotides are TGTGCCAGCAGCCGCAGACTAGCGGGACCTGGGGCTGGCGCGACCCAGTACTTC. Translated, it gives CASSRRLAGPGAGATQYF.

V gene TRBV10-2 combines with J gene TRBJ2-3; TRBD2 agrees at 8 bases. Germline assignment: CDR1 WSHSY and CDR2 SAAADI. V shed 6 bases and J 4 bases; nucleotides not matched to a gene: 6. The CDR3 runs to 14 residues. CDR3 DNA: TGCGCCAGCAGCGGACTAGCAGGTCCAGATACGCAGTATTTT. Encoded protein: CASSGLAGPDTQYF.